What follows are 8 T cell receptor beta chains derived from one specimen sequenced in a study of T cell responses to AZD1222 COVID-19 vaccine. The method was immunoSEQ multiplex PCR; TCRdb's version includes in-frame clones alone and lacks a portion of them. The sample records approximately 180,000 clones, around 90% being singletons. The sample here was peripheral blood, taken on day 0 of AZD1222 vaccination. The receptors derive from an adult in good health.

This chain connects TRBV6-6 to TRBJ2-1, with TRBD1 identical over 7 bases. CDR3 size: 16 residues. The J segment lost 4 bases and the V segment lost 0 bases, leaving 6 bases of the junction unmatched. Per the germline V gene, CDR1 is MNHNY and CDR2 is SVGAGI (reference sequence). The CDR3 coding sequence is TGTGCCAGCAGTTACTCGATGACAGGGCGATACAATGAGCAGTTCTTC. Protein product: CASSYSMTGRYNEQFF.

This sequence joins TRBV6-5 and TRBJ2-5, with 8 bases aligning to TRBD1. The germline V gene has CDR1 MNHEY and CDR2 SVGAGI. The CDR3 sequence is 13 residues long. The V and J ends lost 10 bases and 3 bases, in that order; junction bases with no gene match: 7. The CDR3 sequence: CATARDRKETQYF. As DNA, the CDR3 is TGTGCCACCGCCCGGGACAGGAAAGAGACCCAGTACTTC.

This sequence joins TRBV7-9 and TRBJ1-5; the match to TRBD1 covers 7 bases. CDR3 length equals 13 residues. Germline V lookup: CDR1 SEHNR, CDR2 FQNEAQ (reference sequence). J lost 2 bases, V lost 9 bases, and 4 bases had no gene match. The chain's CDR3 is CASQGVGNQPQHF. In nucleotides, the CDR3 is TGTGCCAGTCAGGGGGTTGGCAATCAGCCCCAGCATTTT. Drawing the rest from reference TRBV7-9 and TRBJ1-5, the complete variable domain is DTGVSQNPRHKITKRGQNVTFRCDPISEHNRLYWYRQTLGQGPEFLTYFQNEAQLEKSRLLSDRFSAERPKGSFSTLEIQRTEQGDSAMYLCASQGVGNQPQHFGDGTRLSIL.

The chain employs TRBV4-2 and TRBJ2-7; maybe TRBD1 (5 bases). V dropped 3 bases and J dropped 0 bases, with 12 bases sitting between them. Germline V lookup: CDR1 LGHNA, CDR2 YNFKEQ. The CDR3 runs to 15 residues. The CDR3 DNA reads TGTGCCAGCAGCCAGGGGCAATTGGGCTCCTACGAGCAGTACTTC. Translation: CASSQGQLGSYEQYF.

The chain employs TRBV7-8 and TRBJ1-3, with D possibly TRBD1 on 5 matching bases. CDR1 and CDR2 from the germline V gene are SGHVS and FQNEAQ. The length of the CDR3 is 13 residues. V gave up 1 base and J gave up 8 bases, with 9 bases separating them. The CDR3 nucleotides are TGTGCCAGCAGCTTAGGACAGTTCGACACCATATATTTT. It specifies CASSLGQFDTIYF. Full variable domain (outside the CDR3, taken from reference TRBV7-8 and TRBJ1-3): GAGVSQSPRYKVAKRGQDVALRCDPISGHVSLFWYQQALGQGPEFLTYFQNEAQLDKSGLPSDRFFAERPEGSVSTLKIQRTQQEDSAVYLCASSLGQFDTIYFGEGSWLTVV.

The V gene is TRBV7-9, the J gene TRBJ2-7; tentatively, D is TRBD2 (6 bases). V was clipped by 3 bases and J by 0 bases, with 9 bases between them. This CDR3 spans 14 amino acids. In germline, CDR1 is SEHNR, CDR2 FQNEAQ (reference sequence). CDR3 protein: CASSFPGSSYEQYF. As DNA, the CDR3 is TGTGCCAGCAGCTTTCCCGGGAGCTCCTACGAGCAGTACTTC.

The chain combines TRBV30 with TRBJ1-6; D is unclear. Between the trimmed V and J ends, which lost 8 bases and 9 bases, there was a span of 17 bases. Germline CDR1 reads GTSNPN; CDR2 reads SVGIG (reference sequence). This CDR3 region has 13 residues. CDR3 in amino acids: CAGLLPGRSPLHF. CDR3 coding DNA: TGTGCCGGGCTGTTGCCAGGCCGTTCACCCCTCCACTTT.

This chain uses TRBV28 with TRBJ2-7, with 9 bases aligning to TRBD2. The CDR3 consists of 16 residues. The V segment lost 7 bases and the J segment 2 bases; nucleotides outside the gene matches: 12. Germline CDR1 is MDHEN and CDR2 is SYDVKM. The CDR3 bases are TGTGCCAGCACCACGGCTGTCGCGGGAGGGCCCTACGAGCAGTACTTC. Encoded protein: CASTTAVAGGPYEQYF.